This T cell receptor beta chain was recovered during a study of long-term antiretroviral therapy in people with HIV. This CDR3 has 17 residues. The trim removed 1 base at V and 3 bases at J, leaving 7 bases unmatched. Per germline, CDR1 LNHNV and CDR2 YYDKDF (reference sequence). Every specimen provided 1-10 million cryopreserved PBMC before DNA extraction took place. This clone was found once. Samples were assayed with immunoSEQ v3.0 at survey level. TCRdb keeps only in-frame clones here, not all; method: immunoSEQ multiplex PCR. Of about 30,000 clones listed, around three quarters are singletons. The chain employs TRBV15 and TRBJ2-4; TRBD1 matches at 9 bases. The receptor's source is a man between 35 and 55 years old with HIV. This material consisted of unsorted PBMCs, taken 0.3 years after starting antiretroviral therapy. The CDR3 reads CATSRGGTGSSKNIQYF. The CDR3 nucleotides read TGTGCCACCAGCAGAGGCGGGACAGGGTCTAGCAAAAACATTCAGTACTTC.